One TCR beta chain is described in this entry. In the authors' workflow: Reference gene primer amplification yielded estimated nucleated cell counts. Profiled with immunoSEQ multiplex PCR; TCRdb holds only in-frame clones, not every one. V and J calls plus clone size are reproduced from that table; the DNA served to infer D and trimming. The table shows approximately 120,000 clones, with around 81% occurring only once. Looked up from germline, CDR1 is SGHRS and CDR2 is YFSETQ. This CDR3 contains 15 residues. V trimming: 4 bases; J trimming: 6 bases; junction bases outside the gene matches: 7. The source of the sample is a study of blood T cell repertoires in COVID-19. The wider study: The United States, Italy and Spain supplied acute and convalescent COVID-19 samples. PBMCs, B-cell-depleted T cells, or T cells provided the cDNA or gDNA that made up the material.

The TCR was taken from a man in his fifties or sixties with acute or convalescent COVID-19. Sequenced sample: peripheral blood. V usage is TRBV5-1 and J usage is TRBJ2-2; 9 bases match TRBD1. Here the CDR3 DNA reads TGCGCCAGCAGCCCACAGGGGGCGCCGCCCGGGGAGCTGTTTTTT. Translation gives CASSPQGAPPGELFF.